The following is a TCR beta chain sequence with its context. Its specificity is not known. The entry originates in a study of CD8+ T cells in alopecia areata. The overall study: Patients in the treated group were given tofacitinib by mouth, 5 to 10 mg twice a day. Overall study findings and caveats: Scalp clonality decreased significantly with tofacitinib, and so did expanded CD8+ clones among the top 100.

From germline, CDR1 is SGHNT and CDR2 YYREEE (reference sequence). The CDR3 runs 15 residues. Deletions cut 3 bases from V and 5 bases from J, with 17 bases between. Sample treatment: oral pan-JAK inhibitor, 5-10 mg twice daily. Both peripheral blood and punch biopsies of lesional scalp skin were obtained from patients who had alopecia areata. Sorting of CD4+ and CD8+ T cells was performed on PBMCs. TCR sequencing used cDNA made by reverse transcription of extracted RNA. TCRdb keeps only in-frame clones here, not all; method: immunoSEQ multiplex PCR. The repertoire consists of approximately 280,000 clones, with 58% occurring once and the leading ten covering under 2%.

Sequencing used CD4+ T cells sorted from blood, obtained at week 24, from a patient treated with tofacitinib. This chain uses TRBV5-4 with TRBJ1-2; perhaps TRBD1 as D (6 bases). The receptor was derived from a human donor with alopecia areata. Written as DNA, the CDR3 is TGTGCCAGCAGCTCTGGGGACACCGCACGATATGGCTACACCTTC. Translated: CASSSGDTARYGYTF.